This TCR beta chain derives from a study of long-term antiretroviral therapy in people with HIV. Runs used v3.0 of the immunoSEQ assay and were done at survey level. Profiled with immunoSEQ multiplex PCR; TCRdb holds only in-frame clones, not every one. Here the sample spans about 17,000 clones, approximately 85% being singletons. CDR3 length equals 14 residues. V lost 0 bases and J 4 bases, leaving 9 bases between the germline ends. Germline lookup yields CDR1 LGHNA and CDR2 YSLEER. The TCR sequence derives from a man aged 25-40 years with HIV. The material sequenced was unsorted PBMCs, taken at the start of antiretroviral therapy. The rearrangement joins TRBV4-3 to TRBJ1-1, with unresolved D. CDR3 DNA: TGCGCCAGCAGCCAAGATATGGCCGGCACTGAAGCTTTCTTT. Protein sequence: CASSQDMAGTEAFF.